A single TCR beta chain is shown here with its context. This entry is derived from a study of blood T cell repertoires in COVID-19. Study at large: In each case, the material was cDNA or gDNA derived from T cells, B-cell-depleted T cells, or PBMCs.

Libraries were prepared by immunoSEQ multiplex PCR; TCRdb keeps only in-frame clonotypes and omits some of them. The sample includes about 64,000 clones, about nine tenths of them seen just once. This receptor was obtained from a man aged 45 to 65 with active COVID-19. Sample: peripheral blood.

The CDR3 loop is CATSRDRAGAVDEQFF. The CDR3 nucleotides are TGTGCCACCAGCAGAGATCGAGCGGGGGCCGTAGATGAGCAGTTCTTC. V gene TRBV15 combines with J gene TRBJ2-1, with 8 bases that match TRBD2. The CDR3 extends over 16 amino acids. Germline lookup yields CDR1 LNHNV and CDR2 YYDKDF (reference sequence). Germline trimming cut 0 bases from V and 8 bases from J; bases unmatched to any gene: 9.